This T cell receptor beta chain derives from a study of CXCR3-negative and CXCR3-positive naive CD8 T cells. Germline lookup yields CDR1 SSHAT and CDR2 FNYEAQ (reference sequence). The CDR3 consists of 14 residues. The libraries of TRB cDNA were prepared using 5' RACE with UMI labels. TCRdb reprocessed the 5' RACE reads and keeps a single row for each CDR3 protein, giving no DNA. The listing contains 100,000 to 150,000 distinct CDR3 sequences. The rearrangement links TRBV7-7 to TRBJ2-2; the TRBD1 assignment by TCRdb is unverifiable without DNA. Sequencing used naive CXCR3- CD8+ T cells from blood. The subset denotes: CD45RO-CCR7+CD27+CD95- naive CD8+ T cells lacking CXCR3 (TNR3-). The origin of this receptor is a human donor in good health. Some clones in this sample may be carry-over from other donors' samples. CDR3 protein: CASSPWTESGELFF.